This T cell receptor beta chain was identified during a study of radiation and T cells in renal cell carcinoma. With 4 bases clipped from V and 6 bases from J, the junction kept 16 bases outside the gene matches. This CDR3 contains 16 residues. Germline CDR1 SGHRS, CDR2 YFSETQ. On this clone itself: Its antigen is not identified.

Clones were read by immunoSEQ multiplex PCR, and TCRdb kept only the in-frame ones, dropping some. The table shows tens of thousands of clones, with 45% to 65% occurring only once. Treatment defined: treatment-naive control, cytoreductive nephrectomy. Findings and caveats of the study: Top 100 clonotypes averaged approximately 50% in irradiated versus around 45% in nephrectomy-only tumors. Compared with controls, irradiated tumors had more, larger dominant CDR3 motifs.

This receptor was taken from a human donor with renal cell carcinoma. V gene TRBV5-1 combines with J gene TRBJ2-7; 7 positions match TRBD2. This sample comprised tumor tissue, obtained from a patient whose treatment was nephrectomy without radiotherapy. The CDR3 bases are TGCGCCAGCAGCCCATCCTCAGGGACCCCGGGGGGCGAGCAGTACTTC. Translating gives CASSPSSGTPGGEQYF.